Described below is a single TCR beta chain sequence and its context. The antigen is undetermined. There are 16 residues in the CDR3. V shed 0 bases and J shed 2 bases, with 14 bases lying between them. In germline, CDR1 is SGDLS, CDR2 YYNGEE. The data were taken from a study of blood T cells in healthy people across ages. Study results and limitations: Older individuals had lower TCR beta diversity per million T cells (the decline was roughly linear). A strong correlation between TCR beta diversity and naive T cell percentage was seen.

The use of a sample-barcoded 5' primer and a J-beta primer mix characterized a second PCR of roughly 7 to 11 cycles. TCRdb recomputed calls from the 5' RACE reads with MiXCR, one row per CDR3 protein. This table holds 1 million to 1.2 million distinct CDR3 sequences, 30% to 40% found once. The chain employs TRBV9 and TRBJ2-5, with D unclear. The clonotype originates from a man younger than 30 in good health. Material: blood. In DNA, the CDR3 is TGTGCCAGCAGCGTAGCAGCGACGGGCGTACAAGAGACCCAGTACTTC. Amino acids: CASSVAATGVQETQYF.